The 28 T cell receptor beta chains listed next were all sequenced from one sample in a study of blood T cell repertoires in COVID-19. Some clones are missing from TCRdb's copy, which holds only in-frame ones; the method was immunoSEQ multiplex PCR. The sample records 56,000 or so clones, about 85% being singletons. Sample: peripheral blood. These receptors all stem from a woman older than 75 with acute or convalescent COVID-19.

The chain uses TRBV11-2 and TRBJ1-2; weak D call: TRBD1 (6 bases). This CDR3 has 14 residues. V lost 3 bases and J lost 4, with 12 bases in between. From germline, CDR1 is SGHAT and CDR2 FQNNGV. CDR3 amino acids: CASSFMQGSYGYTF. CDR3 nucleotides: TGTGCCAGCAGCTTTATGCAGGGGAGCTATGGCTACACCTTC.

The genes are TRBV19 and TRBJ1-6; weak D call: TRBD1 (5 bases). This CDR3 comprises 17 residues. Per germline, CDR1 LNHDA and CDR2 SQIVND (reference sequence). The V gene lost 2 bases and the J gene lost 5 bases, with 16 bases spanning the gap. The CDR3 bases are TGTGCCAGTAGTATACGGCAGGGTAACCCAAATAATTCACCCCTCCACTTT. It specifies CASSIRQGNPNNSPLHF.

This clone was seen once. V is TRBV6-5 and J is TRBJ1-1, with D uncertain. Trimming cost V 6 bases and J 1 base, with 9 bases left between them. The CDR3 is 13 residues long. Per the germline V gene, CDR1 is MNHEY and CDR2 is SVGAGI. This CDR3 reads CASRDLANTEAFF. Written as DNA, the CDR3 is TGTGCCAGCAGGGACTTAGCGAACACTGAAGCTTTCTTT.

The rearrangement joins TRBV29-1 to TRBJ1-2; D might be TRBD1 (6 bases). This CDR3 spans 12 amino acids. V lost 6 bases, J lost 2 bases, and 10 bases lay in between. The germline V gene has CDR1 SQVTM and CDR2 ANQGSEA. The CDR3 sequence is CSVPQGNYGYTF. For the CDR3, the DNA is TGCAGCGTCCCCCAGGGGAACTATGGCTACACCTTC.

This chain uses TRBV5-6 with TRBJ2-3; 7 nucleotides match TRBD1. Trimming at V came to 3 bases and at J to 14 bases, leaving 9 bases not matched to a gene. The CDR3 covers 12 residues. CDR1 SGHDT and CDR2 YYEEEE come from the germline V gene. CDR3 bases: TGTGCCAGCAGCTCCAGACAGGGAAAGGTGTATTTT. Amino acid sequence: CASSSRQGKVYF. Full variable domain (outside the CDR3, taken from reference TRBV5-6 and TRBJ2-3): DAGVTQSPTHLIKTRGQQVTLRCSPKSGHDTVSWYQQALGQGPQFIFQYYEEEERQRGNFPDRFSGHQFPNYSSELNVNALLLGDSALYLCASSSRQGKVYFGPGTRLTVL.

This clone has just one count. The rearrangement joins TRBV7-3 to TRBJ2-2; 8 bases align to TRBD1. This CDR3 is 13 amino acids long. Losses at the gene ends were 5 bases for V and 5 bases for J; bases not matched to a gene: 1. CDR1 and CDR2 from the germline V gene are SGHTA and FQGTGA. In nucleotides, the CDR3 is TGTGCCAGCAGCCGGACAGGGACCGGGGAGCTGTTTTTT. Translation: CASSRTGTGELFF.

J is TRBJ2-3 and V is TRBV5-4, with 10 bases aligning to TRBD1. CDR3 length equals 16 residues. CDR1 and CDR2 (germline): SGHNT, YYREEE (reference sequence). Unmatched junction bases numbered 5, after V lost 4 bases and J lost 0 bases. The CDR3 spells CASSTDRGRSTDTQYF. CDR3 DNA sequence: TGTGCCAGCAGCACCGACAGGGGGCGCAGCACAGATACGCAGTATTTT. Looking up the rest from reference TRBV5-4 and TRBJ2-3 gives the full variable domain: ETGVTQSPTHLIKTRGQQVTLRCSSQSGHNTVSWYQQALGQGPQFIFQYYREEENGRGNFPPRFSGLQFPNYSSELNVNALELDDSALYLCASSTDRGRSTDTQYFGPGTRLTVL.

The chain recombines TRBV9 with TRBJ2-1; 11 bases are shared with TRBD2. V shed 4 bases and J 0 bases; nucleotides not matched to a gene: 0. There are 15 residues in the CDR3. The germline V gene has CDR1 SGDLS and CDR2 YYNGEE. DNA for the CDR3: TGTGCCAGCAGCACTAGCGGGGGCTCCTACAATGAGCAGTTCTTC. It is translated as CASSTSGGSYNEQFF.

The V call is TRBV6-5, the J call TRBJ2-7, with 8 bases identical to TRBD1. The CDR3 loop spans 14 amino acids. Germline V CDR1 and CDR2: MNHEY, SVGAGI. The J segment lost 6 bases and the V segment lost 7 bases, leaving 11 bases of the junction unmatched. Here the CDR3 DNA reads TGTGCCAGCATCGACAGGGGCGTTTCGCGCGAGCAGTACTTC. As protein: CASIDRGVSREQYF.

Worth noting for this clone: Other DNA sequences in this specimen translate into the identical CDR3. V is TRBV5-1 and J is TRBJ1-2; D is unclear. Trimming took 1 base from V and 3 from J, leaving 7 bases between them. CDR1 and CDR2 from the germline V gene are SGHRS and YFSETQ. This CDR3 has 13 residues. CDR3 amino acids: CASSLTSDYGYTF. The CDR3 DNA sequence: TGCGCCAGCAGCTTGACTTCGGACTATGGCTACACCTTC.

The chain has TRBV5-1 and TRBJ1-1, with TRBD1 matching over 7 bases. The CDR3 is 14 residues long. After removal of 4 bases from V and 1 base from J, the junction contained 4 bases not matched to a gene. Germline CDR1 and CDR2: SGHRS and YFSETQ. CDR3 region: CASSGGQPNTEAFF. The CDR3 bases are TGCGCCAGCAGCGGGGGACAGCCGAACACTGAAGCTTTCTTT. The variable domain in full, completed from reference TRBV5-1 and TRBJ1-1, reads KAGVTQTPRYLIKTRGQQVTLSCSPISGHRSVSWYQQTPGQGLQFLFEYFSETQRNKGNFPGRFSGRQFSNSRSEMNVSTLELGDSALYLCASSGGQPNTEAFFGQGTRLTVV.

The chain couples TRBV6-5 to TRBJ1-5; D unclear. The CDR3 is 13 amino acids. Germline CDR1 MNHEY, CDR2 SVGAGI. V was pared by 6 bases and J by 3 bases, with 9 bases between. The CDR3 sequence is CASRGTINQPQHF. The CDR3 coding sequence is TGTGCCAGCAGGGGCACCATCAATCAGCCCCAGCATTTT.

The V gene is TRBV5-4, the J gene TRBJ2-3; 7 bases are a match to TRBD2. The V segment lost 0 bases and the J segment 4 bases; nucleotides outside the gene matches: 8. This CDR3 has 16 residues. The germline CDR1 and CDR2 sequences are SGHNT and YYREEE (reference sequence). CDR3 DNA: TGTGCCAGCAGCTTGGCCCTTAGCGGGCAATCAGATACGCAGTATTTT. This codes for CASSLALSGQSDTQYF.

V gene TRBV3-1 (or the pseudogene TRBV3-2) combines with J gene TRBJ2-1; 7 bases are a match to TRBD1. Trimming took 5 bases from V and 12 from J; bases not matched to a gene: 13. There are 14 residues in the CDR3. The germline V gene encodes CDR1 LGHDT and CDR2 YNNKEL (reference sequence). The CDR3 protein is CASSFGTATTGQFF. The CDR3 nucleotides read TGTGCCAGCAGCTTCGGGACAGCCACTACGGGGCAGTTCTTC.

CDR3 loop: CASSQPDRGYEQYF. The CDR3 nucleotides are TGTGCCAGCAGCCAACCGGACAGGGGCTACGAGCAGTACTTC. The chain employs TRBV3-1 (or the pseudogene TRBV3-2) and TRBJ2-7, with TRBD1 matching over 9 bases. In germline, CDR1 is LGHDT, CDR2 YNNKEL (reference sequence). V lost 2 bases and J lost 3; bases outside the gene matches: 2. This CDR3 has 14 amino acids.

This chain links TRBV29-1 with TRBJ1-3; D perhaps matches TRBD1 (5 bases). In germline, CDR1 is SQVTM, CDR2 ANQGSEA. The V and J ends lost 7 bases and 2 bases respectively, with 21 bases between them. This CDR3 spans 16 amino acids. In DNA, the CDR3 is TGCAGCGCAAGAACCCGCGGGGGAGCAACTGGAAACACCATATATTTT. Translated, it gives CSARTRGGATGNTIYF.

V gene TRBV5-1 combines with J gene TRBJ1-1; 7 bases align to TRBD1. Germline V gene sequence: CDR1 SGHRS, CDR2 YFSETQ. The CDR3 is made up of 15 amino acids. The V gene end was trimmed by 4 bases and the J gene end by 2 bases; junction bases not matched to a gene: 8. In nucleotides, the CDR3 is TGCGCCAGCAGCGACAGGGCCAAGGGAAACACTGAAGCTTTCTTT. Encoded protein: CASSDRAKGNTEAFF.

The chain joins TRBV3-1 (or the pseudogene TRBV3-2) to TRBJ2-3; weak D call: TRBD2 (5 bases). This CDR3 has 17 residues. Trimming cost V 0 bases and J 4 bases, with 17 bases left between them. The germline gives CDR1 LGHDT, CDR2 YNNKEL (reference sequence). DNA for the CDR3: TGTGCCAGCAGCCAAGAATATAGAAGCGGATGGCCAGATACGCAGTATTTT. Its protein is CASSQEYRSGWPDTQYF.

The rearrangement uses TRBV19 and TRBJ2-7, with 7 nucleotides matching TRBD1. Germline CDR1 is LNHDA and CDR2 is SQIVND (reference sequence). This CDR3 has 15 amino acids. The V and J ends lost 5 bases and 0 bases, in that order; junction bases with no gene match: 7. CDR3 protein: CASSGDSLGSYEQYF. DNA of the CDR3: TGTGCCAGTAGTGGGGACAGCTTAGGCTCCTACGAGCAGTACTTC.

The CDR3 sequence is CASSFPGASGNTIYF. The CDR3 DNA follows: TGTGCCAGCAGCTTCCCAGGGGCCTCTGGAAACACCATATATTTT. The genes are TRBV5-6 and TRBJ1-3; a possible D gene is TRBD1 (6 bases). CDR1 is SGHDT, CDR2 YYEEEE, per germline. The CDR3 consists of 15 residues. V shed 2 bases and J shed 0 bases, with 9 bases lying between them.

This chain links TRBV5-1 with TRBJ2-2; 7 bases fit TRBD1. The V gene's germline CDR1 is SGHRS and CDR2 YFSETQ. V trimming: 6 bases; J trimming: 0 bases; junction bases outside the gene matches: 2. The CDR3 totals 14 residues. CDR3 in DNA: TGCGCCAGCAATAGGGGGCCGAACACCGGGGAGCTGTTTTTT. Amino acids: CASNRGPNTGELFF.

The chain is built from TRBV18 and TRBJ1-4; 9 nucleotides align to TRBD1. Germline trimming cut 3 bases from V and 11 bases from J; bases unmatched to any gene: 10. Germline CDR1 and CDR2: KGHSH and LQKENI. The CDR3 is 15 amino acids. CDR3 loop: CASSPTGQGNVKLFF. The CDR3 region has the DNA TGTGCCAGCTCACCCACCGGACAGGGGAACGTGAAACTGTTTTTT.

CDR3 sequence reads: CASSDGGQFYGYTF. CDR3 in DNA: TGTGCCAGTAGTGATGGGGGACAGTTCTATGGCTACACCTTC. The chain joins TRBV19 to TRBJ1-2, with TRBD1 matching 7 bases. J gave up 4 bases and V 5 bases, and 7 bases lay outside the gene matches. Germline CDR1 LNHDA, CDR2 SQIVND (reference sequence). CDR3 length: 14 amino acids.

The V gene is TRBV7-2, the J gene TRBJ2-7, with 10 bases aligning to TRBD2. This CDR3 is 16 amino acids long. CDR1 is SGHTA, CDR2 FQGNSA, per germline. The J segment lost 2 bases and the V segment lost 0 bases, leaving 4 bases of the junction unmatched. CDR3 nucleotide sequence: TGTGCCAGCAGCTTAGCTAGCGGGGGGACTCCCTACGAGCAGTACTTC. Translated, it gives CASSLASGGTPYEQYF. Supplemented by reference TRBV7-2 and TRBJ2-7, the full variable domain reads GAGVSQSPSNKVTEKGKDVELRCDPISGHTALYWYRQSLGQGLEFLIYFQGNSAPDKSGLPSDRFSAERTGGSVSTLTIQRTQQEDSAVYLCASSLASGGTPYEQYFGPGTRLTVT.

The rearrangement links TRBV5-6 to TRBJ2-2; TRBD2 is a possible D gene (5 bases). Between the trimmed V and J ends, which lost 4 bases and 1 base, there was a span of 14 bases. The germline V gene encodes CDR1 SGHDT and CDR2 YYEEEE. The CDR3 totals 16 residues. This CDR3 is CASSPLAGRNTGELFF. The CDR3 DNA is TGTGCCAGCAGCCCCCTAGCAGGCCGGAACACCGGGGAGCTGTTTTTT.

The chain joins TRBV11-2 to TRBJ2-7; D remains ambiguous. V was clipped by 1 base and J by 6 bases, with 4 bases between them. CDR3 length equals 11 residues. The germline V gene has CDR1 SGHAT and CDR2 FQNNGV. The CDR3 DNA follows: TGTGCCAGCAGCTTAGTCTCCGAGCAGTACTTC. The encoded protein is CASSLVSEQYF.

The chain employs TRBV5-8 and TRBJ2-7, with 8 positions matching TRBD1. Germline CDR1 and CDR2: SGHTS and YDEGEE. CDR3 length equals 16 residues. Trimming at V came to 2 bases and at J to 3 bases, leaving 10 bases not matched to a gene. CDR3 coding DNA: TGTGCCAGCAGCTTAAAAATTACAGGGGGTTACTACGAGCAGTACTTC. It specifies CASSLKITGGYYEQYF.

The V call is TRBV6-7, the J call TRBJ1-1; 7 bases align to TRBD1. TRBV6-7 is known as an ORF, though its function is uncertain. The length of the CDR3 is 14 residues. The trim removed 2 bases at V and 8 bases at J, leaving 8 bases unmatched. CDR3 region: CASSYPFPGQEAFF. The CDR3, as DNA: TGTGCCAGCAGTTACCCCTTCCCGGGACAGGAAGCTTTCTTT.